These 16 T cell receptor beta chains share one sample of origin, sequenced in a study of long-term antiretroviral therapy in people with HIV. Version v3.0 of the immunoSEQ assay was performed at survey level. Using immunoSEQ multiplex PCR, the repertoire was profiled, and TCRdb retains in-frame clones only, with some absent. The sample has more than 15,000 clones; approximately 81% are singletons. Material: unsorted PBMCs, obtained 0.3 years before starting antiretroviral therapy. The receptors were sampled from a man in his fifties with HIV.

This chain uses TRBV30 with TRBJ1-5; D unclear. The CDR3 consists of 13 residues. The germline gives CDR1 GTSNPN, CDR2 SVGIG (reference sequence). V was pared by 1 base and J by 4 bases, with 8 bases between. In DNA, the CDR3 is TGTGCCTGGAGTGGGAGGGAAAATCAGCCCCAGCATTTT. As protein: CAWSGRENQPQHF.

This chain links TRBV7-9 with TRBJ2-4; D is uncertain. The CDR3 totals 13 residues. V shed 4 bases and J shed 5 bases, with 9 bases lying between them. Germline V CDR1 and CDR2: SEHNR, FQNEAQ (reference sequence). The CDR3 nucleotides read TGTGCCAGCAGCTGGCTAGACGAAAACATTCAGTACTTC. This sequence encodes CASSWLDENIQYF.

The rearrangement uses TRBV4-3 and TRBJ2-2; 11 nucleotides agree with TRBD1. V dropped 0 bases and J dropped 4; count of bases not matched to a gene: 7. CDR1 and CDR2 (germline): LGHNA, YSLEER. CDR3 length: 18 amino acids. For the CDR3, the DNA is TGCGCCAGCAGCCAAGACCCCTGGACAGGGGGCGTCACCGGGGAGCTGTTTTTT. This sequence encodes CASSQDPWTGGVTGELFF.

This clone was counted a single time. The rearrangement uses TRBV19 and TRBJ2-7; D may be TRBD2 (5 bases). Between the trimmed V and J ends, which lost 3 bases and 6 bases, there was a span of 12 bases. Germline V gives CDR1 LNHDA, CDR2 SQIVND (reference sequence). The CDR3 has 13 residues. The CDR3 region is CASSMAGLGEQYF. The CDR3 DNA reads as TGTGCCAGTAGTATGGCGGGTCTCGGCGAGCAGTACTTC.

CDR3 loop: CASSLRGFVMNTEAFF. In nucleotides, the CDR3 is TGTGCCAGCAGCTTACGTGGGTTCGTTATGAACACTGAAGCTTTCTTT. V usage is TRBV7-9 and J usage is TRBJ1-1; D ambiguous. This CDR3 comprises 16 residues. V was cut by 2 bases and J by 0 bases, with 13 bases left in between. Germline CDR1 and CDR2: SEHNR and FQNEAQ (reference sequence).

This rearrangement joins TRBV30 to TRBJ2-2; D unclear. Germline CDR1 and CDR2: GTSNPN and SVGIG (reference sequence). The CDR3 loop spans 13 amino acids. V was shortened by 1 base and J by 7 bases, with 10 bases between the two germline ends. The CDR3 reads CAWSGRSYGELFF. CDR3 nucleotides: TGTGCCTGGAGTGGCAGGAGTTACGGGGAGCTGTTTTTT.

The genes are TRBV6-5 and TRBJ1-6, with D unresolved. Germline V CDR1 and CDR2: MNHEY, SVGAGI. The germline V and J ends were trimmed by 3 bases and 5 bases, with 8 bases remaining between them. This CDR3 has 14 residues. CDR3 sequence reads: CASSYRVNNSPLHF. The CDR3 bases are TGTGCCAGCAGTTATAGGGTTAATAATTCACCCCTCCACTTT.

CDR3 in amino acids: CASSLETGAPYGYTF. The CDR3 DNA reads as TGTGCCAGCAGCTTAGAGACAGGGGCTCCCTATGGCTACACCTTC. The genes are TRBV7-8 and TRBJ1-2; 8 positions agree with TRBD1. The length of the CDR3 is 15 residues. The V and J ends lost 1 base and 4 bases, in that order; junction bases with no gene match: 5. Germline V gene sequence: CDR1 SGHVS, CDR2 FQNEAQ.

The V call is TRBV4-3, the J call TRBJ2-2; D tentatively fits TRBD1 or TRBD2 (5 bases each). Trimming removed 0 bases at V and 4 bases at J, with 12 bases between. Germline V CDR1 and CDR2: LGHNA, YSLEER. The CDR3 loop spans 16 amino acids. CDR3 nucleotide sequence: TGCGCCAGCAGCCAAGATCTATGGGGGTTCACCGGGGAGCTGTTTTTT. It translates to CASSQDLWGFTGELFF.

The CDR3 spells CASGRAGNQETQYF. The CDR3 DNA sequence: TGTGCCAGCGGTAGGGCAGGTAACCAAGAGACCCAGTACTTC. The chain uses TRBV28 and TRBJ2-5, with D hard to call. The CDR3 has 14 residues. Trimming took 8 bases from V and 0 from J, leaving 13 bases between them. Germline lookup yields CDR1 MDHEN and CDR2 SYDVKM.

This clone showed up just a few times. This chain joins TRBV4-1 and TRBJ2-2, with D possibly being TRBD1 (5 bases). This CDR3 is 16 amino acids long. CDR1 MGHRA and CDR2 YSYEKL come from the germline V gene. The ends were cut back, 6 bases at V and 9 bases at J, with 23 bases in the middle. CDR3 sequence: CASSPAPTQEVRELFF. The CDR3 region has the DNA TGCGCCAGCAGTCCCGCCCCTACACAGGAAGTGCGGGAGCTGTTTTTT.

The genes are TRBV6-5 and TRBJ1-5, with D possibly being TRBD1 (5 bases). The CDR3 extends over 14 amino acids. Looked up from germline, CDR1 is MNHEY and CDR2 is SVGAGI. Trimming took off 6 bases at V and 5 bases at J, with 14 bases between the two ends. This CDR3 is CASSSGGAHQPQHF. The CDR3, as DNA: TGTGCCAGCAGCTCGGGAGGGGCCCATCAGCCCCAGCATTTT.

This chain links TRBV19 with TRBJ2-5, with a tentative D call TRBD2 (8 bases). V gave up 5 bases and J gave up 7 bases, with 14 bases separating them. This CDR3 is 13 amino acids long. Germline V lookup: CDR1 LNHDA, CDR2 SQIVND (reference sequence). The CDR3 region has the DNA TGTGCCAGTAGTTACGGGGGGGACAGGACCCAGTACTTC. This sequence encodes CASSYGGDRTQYF.

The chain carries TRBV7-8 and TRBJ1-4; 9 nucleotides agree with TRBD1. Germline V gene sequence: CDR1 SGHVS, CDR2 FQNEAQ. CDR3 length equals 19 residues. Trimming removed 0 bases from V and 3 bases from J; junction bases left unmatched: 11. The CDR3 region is CASSLARRARTGANEKLFF. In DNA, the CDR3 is TGTGCCAGCAGCTTAGCCAGGAGGGCCCGGACAGGGGCTAATGAAAAACTGTTTTTT. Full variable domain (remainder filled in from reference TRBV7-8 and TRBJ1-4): GAGVSQSPRYKVAKRGQDVALRCDPISGHVSLFWYQQALGQGPEFLTYFQNEAQLDKSGLPSDRFFAERPEGSVSTLKIQRTQQEDSAVYLCASSLARRARTGANEKLFFGSGTQLSVL.

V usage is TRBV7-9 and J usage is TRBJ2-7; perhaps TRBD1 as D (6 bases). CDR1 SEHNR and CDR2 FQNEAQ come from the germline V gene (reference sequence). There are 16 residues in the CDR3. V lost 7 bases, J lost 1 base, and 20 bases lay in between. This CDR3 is CASTSPGTSVSYEQYF. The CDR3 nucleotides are TGTGCCAGCACCTCCCCGGGGACATCAGTATCCTACGAGCAGTACTTC.

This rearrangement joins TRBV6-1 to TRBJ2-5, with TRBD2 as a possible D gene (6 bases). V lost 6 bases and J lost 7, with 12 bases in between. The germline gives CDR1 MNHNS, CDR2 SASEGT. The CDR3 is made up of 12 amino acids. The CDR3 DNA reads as TGTGCCAGCAGGTACGGGAGCGCGACCCAGTACTTC. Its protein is CASRYGSATQYF.